This TCR beta chain was identified in a study of T cells in Graves' hyperthyroidism and ophthalmopathy. There were TCR beta CDR3 regions amplified from RNA transcripts. The HTBI primer set was used in a first-round RT-PCR of the TCR CDR3. TCRdb analysed the multiplex PCR reads with MiXCR anew, one entry per CDR3 protein. The sample lists hundreds of thousands of distinct CDR3 sequences, 20% occurring once. Germline lookup yields CDR1 GTSNPN and CDR2 SVGIG (reference sequence). There are 15 residues in the CDR3. Trimming pared 5 bases from V and 0 bases from J, leaving 11 bases between. It was uncontrolled infection, other autoimmune disease, pregnancy or lactation that excluded patients.

The rearrangement uses TRBV30 and TRBJ1-6; TRBD1 might be the D (6 bases). The material sequenced was blood. This TCR came from a man aged 30-40 years with Graves' ophthalmopathy. The CDR3, as DNA: TGTGCCTGGGCCCAGGGGAGCTCCTATAATTCACCCCTCCACTTT. Translation: CAWAQGSSYNSPLHF.